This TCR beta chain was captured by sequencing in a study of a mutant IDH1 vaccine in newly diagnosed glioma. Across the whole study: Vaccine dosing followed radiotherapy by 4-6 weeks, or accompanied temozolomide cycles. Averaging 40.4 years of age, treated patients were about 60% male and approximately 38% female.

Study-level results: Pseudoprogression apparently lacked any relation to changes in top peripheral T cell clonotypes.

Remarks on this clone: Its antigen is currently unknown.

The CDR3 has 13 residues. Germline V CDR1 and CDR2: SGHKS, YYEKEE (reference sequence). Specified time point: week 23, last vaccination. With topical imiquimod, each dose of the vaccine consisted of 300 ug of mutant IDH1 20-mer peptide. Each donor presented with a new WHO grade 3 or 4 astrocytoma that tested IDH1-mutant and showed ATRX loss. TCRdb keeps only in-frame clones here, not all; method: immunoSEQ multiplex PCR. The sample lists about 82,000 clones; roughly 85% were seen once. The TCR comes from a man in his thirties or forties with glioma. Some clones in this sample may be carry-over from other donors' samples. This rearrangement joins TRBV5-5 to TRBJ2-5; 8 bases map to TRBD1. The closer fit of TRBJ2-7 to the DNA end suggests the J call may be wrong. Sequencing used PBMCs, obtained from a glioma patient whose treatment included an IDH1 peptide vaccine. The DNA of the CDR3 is TGTGCCAGCAGCATCGGACAGGGAGGCGAGCAGTACTTC. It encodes CASSIGQGGEQYF.